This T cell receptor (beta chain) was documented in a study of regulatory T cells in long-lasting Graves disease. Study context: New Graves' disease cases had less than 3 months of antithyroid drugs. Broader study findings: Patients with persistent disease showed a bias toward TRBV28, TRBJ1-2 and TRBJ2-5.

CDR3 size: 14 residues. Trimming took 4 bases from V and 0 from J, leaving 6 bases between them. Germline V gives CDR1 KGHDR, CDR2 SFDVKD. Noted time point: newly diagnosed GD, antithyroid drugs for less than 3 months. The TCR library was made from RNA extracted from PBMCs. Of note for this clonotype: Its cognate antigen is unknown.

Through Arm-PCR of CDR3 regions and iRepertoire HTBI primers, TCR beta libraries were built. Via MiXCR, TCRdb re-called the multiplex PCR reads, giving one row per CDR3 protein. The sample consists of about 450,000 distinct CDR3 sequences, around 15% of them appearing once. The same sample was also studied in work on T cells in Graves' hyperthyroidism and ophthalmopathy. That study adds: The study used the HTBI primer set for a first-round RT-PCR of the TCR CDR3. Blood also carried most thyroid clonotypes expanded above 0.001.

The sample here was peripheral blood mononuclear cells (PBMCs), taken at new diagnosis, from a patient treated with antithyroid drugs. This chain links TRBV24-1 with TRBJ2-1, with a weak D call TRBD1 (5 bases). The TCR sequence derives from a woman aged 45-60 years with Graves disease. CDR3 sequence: CATSDRVSYNEQFF. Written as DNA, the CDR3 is TGTGCCACCAGTGACAGGGTCTCCTACAATGAGCAGTTCTTC.